This passage covers 28 T cell receptor beta chains from one sample sequenced in a study of blood T cell repertoires in COVID-19. The repertoire was sequenced with immunoSEQ multiplex PCR; TCRdb's copy has only in-frame clones and lacks some. This table has roughly 350,000 clones, roughly 90% appearing once. Material for sequencing was peripheral blood. These TCRs come from a woman aged 50 to 65 with active or convalescent COVID-19.

In DNA, the CDR3 is TGTGCCAGCAGTGACGGCGGAGGCAATCAGCCCCAGCATTTT. This encodes CASSDGGGNQPQHF. The J gene is TRBJ1-5, the V gene TRBV6-4; D call uncertain. The CDR3 covers 14 residues. CDR1 and CDR2 (germline): MRHNA, SNTAGT. V lost 2 bases and J lost 2, with 7 bases in between.

This clone was observed a handful of times. V and J are TRBV21-1 and TRBJ1-4; the DNA was not used to check the table's D call, TRBD1. TRBV21-1 is noted as a pseudogene. CDR3 length equals 19 residues. CDR3 region: CASSKGELDSPPGNEKLFF. CDR3 DNA sequence: TGTGCCAGCAGCAAAGGAGAATTGGACAGTCCCCCGGGGAATGAAAAACTGTTTTTT.

The V call is TRBV7-9, the J call TRBJ2-3; TRBD1 matches at 11 bases. CDR1 and CDR2 (germline): SEHNR, FQNEAQ (reference sequence). The CDR3 consists of 16 residues. The trim removed 4 bases at V and 3 bases at J, leaving 6 bases unmatched. Here the CDR3 reads CASSSRTGGATDTQYF. The CDR3 DNA follows: TGTGCCAGCAGCTCCCGGACAGGGGGCGCGACAGATACGCAGTATTTT.

The V and J genes are TRBV29-1 and TRBJ1-3; TRBD1 might be the D (5 bases). V was shortened by 5 bases and J by 4 bases, with 21 bases between the two germline ends. CDR1 and CDR2 from the germline V gene are SQVTM and ANQGSEA. The CDR3 loop spans 16 amino acids. The CDR3 nucleotides read TGCAGCGTTCGGGTTAATCGGGGCGCGGGAGGAAACACCATATATTTT. It specifies CSVRVNRGAGGNTIYF.

The rearrangement joins TRBV7-2 to TRBJ1-2; D is unresolved. CDR3 length: 15 amino acids. Germline V gene data show CDR1 as SGHTA and CDR2 as FQGNSA. V shed 1 base and J shed 2 bases, with 11 bases lying between them. DNA of the CDR3: TGTGCCAGCAGCTTAGACCCGAGTTTGAACTATGGCTACACCTTC. As protein: CASSLDPSLNYGYTF.

J is TRBJ2-1 and V is TRBV9; 7 positions match TRBD1. CDR1 and CDR2 from the germline V gene are SGDLS and YYNGEE. Trimming cost V 1 base and J 0 bases; bases outside gene matches: 13. The CDR3 sequence is 19 residues long. CDR3 protein: CASSVQQGQHPSSYNEQFF. The CDR3 DNA is TGTGCCAGCAGCGTACAACAGGGGCAGCACCCAAGCTCCTACAATGAGCAGTTCTTC. Full variable domain (outside the CDR3, taken from reference TRBV9 and TRBJ2-1): DSGVTQTPKHLITATGQRVTLRCSPRSGDLSVYWYQQSLDQGLQFLIQYYNGEERAKGNILERFSAQQFPDLHSELNLSSLELGDSALYFCASSVQQGQHPSSYNEQFFGPGTRLTVL.

The chain couples TRBV7-2 to TRBJ2-1; D is unresolved. This CDR3 is built from 15 residues. V lost 1 base to trimming and J lost 0 bases, with 7 bases between them. The V gene's germline CDR1 is SGHTA and CDR2 FQGNSA. CDR3 region: CASSLGANSYNEQFF. The CDR3 nucleotides are TGTGCCAGCAGCTTAGGGGCTAACTCCTACAATGAGCAGTTCTTC.

This chain joins TRBV24-1 and TRBJ2-5; possible D gene TRBD1, 6 bases. Germline V CDR1 and CDR2: KGHDR, SFDVKD. The CDR3 covers 14 residues. V lost 4 bases and J 3 bases, leaving 11 bases between the germline ends. This chain's CDR3 is CATSDPGQKETQYF. The DNA of the CDR3 is TGTGCCACCAGTGACCCCGGACAGAAAGAGACCCAGTACTTC.

About this clone itself: Additional DNA sequences in this sample encode the identical CDR3. This chain links TRBV19 with TRBJ1-5; no firm D call. Germline lookup yields CDR1 LNHDA and CDR2 SQIVND (reference sequence). The CDR3 is made up of 14 amino acids. Trimming took off 1 base at V and 2 bases at J, with 6 bases between the two ends. The CDR3: CASSIGAGNQPQHF. The CDR3 DNA follows: TGTGCCAGTAGTATAGGGGCAGGCAATCAGCCCCAGCATTTT. Full variable domain (rest looked up from reference TRBV19 and TRBJ1-5): DGGITQSPKYLFRKEGQNVTLSCEQNLNHDAMYWYRQDPGQGLRLIYYSQIVNDFQKGDIAEGYSVSREKKESFPLTVTSAQKNPTAFYLCASSIGAGNQPQHFGDGTRLSIL.

The sample holds one count of this clone. The J gene is TRBJ1-1, the V gene TRBV25-1; TRBD1 might be the D (6 bases). The CDR3 is 13 residues long. The V and J ends lost 2 bases and 6 bases respectively, with 10 bases between them. CDR1 is MGHDK, CDR2 SYGVNS, per germline. The CDR3 is CASSETGLAEAFF. The CDR3 DNA sequence: TGTGCCAGCAGTGAAACAGGGCTCGCTGAAGCTTTCTTT.

A few counts support this clone. V is TRBV28 and J is TRBJ2-7; 8 nucleotides match TRBD1. V lost 8 bases to trimming and J lost 6 bases; unmatched junction nucleotides: 9. CDR1 is MDHEN, CDR2 SYDVKM, per germline. The CDR3 sequence is 13 residues long. CDR3 protein: CASGRGLKTEQYF. The CDR3 bases are TGTGCCAGCGGCAGGGGGCTTAAAACCGAGCAGTACTTC.

The genes are TRBV10-3 and TRBJ2-3; 12 bases align to TRBD2. The CDR3 totals 16 residues. CDR1 is ENHRY, CDR2 SYGVKD, per germline. V lost 5 bases and J lost 3; bases outside the gene matches: 6. CDR3 DNA sequence: TGTGCCATCAGTACCGGGACTAGCGGGTCAACAGATACGCAGTATTTT. Translation: CAISTGTSGSTDTQYF.

The chain uses TRBV3-1 (or the pseudogene TRBV3-2) and TRBJ2-3, with TRBD2 as a possible D gene (5 bases). Germline V gene sequence: CDR1 LGHDT, CDR2 YNNKEL (reference sequence). Trimming cost V 0 bases and J 2 bases, with 21 bases left between them. The CDR3 loop spans 19 amino acids. The CDR3 nucleotides are TGTGCCAGCAGCCAAGATTTCAAGGGAGCACGTGCGAACACAGATACGCAGTATTTT. Protein sequence: CASSQDFKGARANTDTQYF.

Of note for this clone: Its ends do not fully match the called genes, so a read error is possible. The CDR3 DNA reads as TGTGCCAGCAGTGTAGCGGGAGGGCTCTACAATGAGCAGTTCTTC. Amino acids: CASSVAGGLYNEQFF. The chain combines TRBV9 with TRBJ2-1; 11 nucleotides agree with TRBD2. The CDR3 loop spans 15 amino acids. The V gene's germline CDR1 is SGDLS and CDR2 YYNGEE. The whole variable domain, remainder taken from reference TRBV9 and TRBJ2-1, is DSGVTQTPKHLITATGQRVTLRCSPRSGDLSVYWYQQSLDQGLQFLIQYYNGEERAKGNILERFSAQQFPDLHSELNLSSLELGDSALYFCASSVAGGLYNEQFFGPGTRLTVL.

The chain couples TRBV30 to TRBJ1-2, with D possibly being TRBD1 (5 bases). CDR3 length: 14 residues. Germline V lookup: CDR1 GTSNPN, CDR2 SVGIG (reference sequence). Trimming shortened V by 1 base and J by 0 bases, and 9 bases separated the two germline ends. CDR3 amino acids: CAWSADSPNYGYTF. The CDR3 bases are TGTGCCTGGAGTGCCGACAGCCCTAACTATGGCTACACCTTC.

V gene TRBV20-1 combines with J gene TRBJ1-1; a possible D gene is TRBD1 (5 bases). V lost 3 bases, J lost 7 bases, and 18 bases lay in between. The CDR3 has 14 residues. CDR1 and CDR2 (germline): DFQATT, SNEGSKA (reference sequence). The CDR3 is CSASFGRWQGEAFF. The CDR3 DNA is TGCAGTGCTAGTTTCGGGCGGTGGCAGGGTGAAGCTTTCTTT.

The gene calls are TRBV23-1 and TRBJ2-3; no clear D gene. TRBV23-1 is assigned to the ORF class and has an uncertain function. This CDR3 is built from 12 residues. V lost 4 bases and J 7 bases, leaving 9 bases between the germline ends. The CDR3 coding sequence is TGCGCCAGCAGTCCAGGTAGATATACGCAGTATTTT. As protein: CASSPGRYTQYF.

V usage is TRBV14 and J usage is TRBJ2-5, with D maybe TRBD1 (6 bases). Germline V gene sequence: CDR1 SGHDN, CDR2 FVKESK. Trimming removed 2 bases at V and 1 base at J, with 11 bases between. This CDR3 region has 15 residues. The CDR3 protein is CASSQLDRSQETQYF. CDR3 DNA: TGTGCCAGCAGCCAACTAGACAGGTCCCAAGAGACCCAGTACTTC.

V usage is TRBV18 and J usage is TRBJ2-5; TRBD1 aligns across 12 bases. CDR1 and CDR2 (germline): KGHSH, LQKENI. J lost 3 bases, V lost 6 bases, and 8 bases had no gene match. The CDR3 consists of 16 residues. The CDR3 here is CASSRDRGPPKETQYF. Written as DNA, the CDR3 is TGTGCCAGCTCTCGGGACAGGGGGCCGCCTAAAGAGACCCAGTACTTC.

Note on this clone: This sample also contains other DNA sequences that code for the same CDR3. The chain combines TRBV28 with TRBJ2-5; D is perhaps TRBD1 (6 bases). CDR1 and CDR2 from the germline V gene are MDHEN and SYDVKM. The V and J ends lost 7 bases and 1 base respectively, with 10 bases between them. The CDR3 length is 13 residues. The CDR3 sequence: CASNSGVQETQYF. CDR3 sequence (DNA): TGTGCCAGCAACTCAGGGGTCCAAGAGACCCAGTACTTC.

The rearrangement uses TRBV15 and TRBJ2-5; D call uncertain. Trimming left V 0 bases short and J 5 bases short, with 13 bases between. This CDR3 contains 15 residues. Germline V lookup: CDR1 LNHNV, CDR2 YYDKDF (reference sequence). The CDR3 nucleotides are TGTGCCACCAGCAGAGATAGTTACAGCCGGGAGACCCAGTACTTC. Amino acid sequence: CATSRDSYSRETQYF.

The gene calls are TRBV7-2 and TRBJ2-3; 13 bases align to TRBD2. The CDR3 totals 16 residues. Trimming at V came to 5 bases and at J to 6 bases, leaving 8 bases not matched to a gene. CDR1 is SGHTA and CDR2 is FQGNSA in the germline V gene. Here the CDR3 reads CASSMTGTSGVDTQYF. CDR3 in DNA: TGTGCCAGCAGCATGACCGGGACTAGCGGGGTCGATACGCAGTATTTT. The full variable domain, in which reference TRBV7-2 and TRBJ2-3 provide the parts outside the CDR3, is GAGVSQSPSNKVTEKGKDVELRCDPISGHTALYWYRQSLGQGLEFLIYFQGNSAPDKSGLPSDRFSAERTGGSVSTLTIQRTQQEDSAVYLCASSMTGTSGVDTQYFGPGTRLTVL.

The chain has TRBV7-2 and TRBJ1-5; maybe TRBD1 (5 bases). The CDR3 is 14 amino acids. CDR1 and CDR2 (germline): SGHTA, FQGNSA. V lost 5 bases and J lost 2, with 10 bases in between. This CDR3 is CASSPQQGNQPQHF. The CDR3 bases are TGTGCCAGCAGCCCTCAACAGGGCAATCAGCCCCAGCATTTT.

V and J are TRBV28 and TRBJ2-1, with 7 bases fitting TRBD2. The CDR3 is 16 residues long. V trimming: 5 bases; J trimming: 4 bases; junction bases outside the gene matches: 11. CDR1 and CDR2 (germline): MDHEN, SYDVKM. The CDR3 region has the DNA TGTGCCAGCAGTCCCCCTCCTAGCGGATCTTACAATGAGCAGTTCTTC. Translated, it gives CASSPPPSGSYNEQFF.

The chain couples TRBV18 to TRBJ2-1, with TRBD1 matching over 10 bases. CDR3 length: 15 amino acids. The V and J ends lost 1 base and 9 bases, in that order; junction bases with no gene match: 6. CDR1 and CDR2 from the germline V gene are KGHSH and LQKENI. CDR3 DNA: TGTGCCAGCTCACCACTTACGGGACAGGGGAGTGAGCAGTTCTTC. It specifies CASSPLTGQGSEQFF.

This chain connects TRBV6-5 to TRBJ1-1; the match to TRBD1 covers 7 bases. The germline V gene has CDR1 MNHEY and CDR2 SVGAGI. The CDR3 contains 14 residues. The V gene end was trimmed by 7 bases and the J gene end by 0 bases; junction bases not matched to a gene: 5. This chain's CDR3 is CASNPDRLNTEAFF. The CDR3 DNA follows: TGTGCCAGCAACCCGGACAGGCTGAACACTGAAGCTTTCTTT.

This clone is a singleton in its sample. The chain has TRBV4-2 and TRBJ1-1; 7 nucleotides line up with TRBD1. After removal of 1 base from V and 3 bases from J, the junction contained 5 bases not matched to a gene. In germline, CDR1 is LGHNA, CDR2 YNFKEQ. The CDR3 is made up of 15 amino acids. CDR3 sequence reads: CASSQGQGGHTEAFF. In nucleotides, the CDR3 is TGTGCCAGCAGCCAAGGACAGGGTGGCCACACTGAAGCTTTCTTT.

This clone was picked up a small number of times. The chain links TRBV9 to TRBJ1-6; D gene unclear. Germline V gives CDR1 SGDLS, CDR2 YYNGEE. CDR3 length: 15 residues. Trimming removed 4 bases at V and 10 bases at J, with 18 bases between. The CDR3 spells CASSPRVGEGSPLHF. The CDR3 DNA follows: TGTGCCAGCAGCCCAAGGGTTGGGGAGGGATCACCCCTCCACTTT. Using reference TRBV9 and TRBJ1-6 for the parts outside the CDR3, the full variable domain is DSGVTQTPKHLITATGQRVTLRCSPRSGDLSVYWYQQSLDQGLQFLIQYYNGEERAKGNILERFSAQQFPDLHSELNLSSLELGDSALYFCASSPRVGEGSPLHFGNGTRLTVT.